The 17 T cell receptor beta chains below were found in one sample sequenced in a study of identical twins. TCRdb reanalysed the 5' RACE reads using MiXCR and keeps one entry per CDR3 protein. Counted here are over 250,000 distinct CDR3 sequences, 8.5% to 9.5% occurring once; the ten biggest clones make up 6% to 8.5%. A further study also used this sample, focusing on yellow fever vaccine responses in identical twins.

Sequenced input: CD8+ T cells sorted from blood. The source is a woman aged 18-29 years in good health.

This clonotype was seen at least ten times. This chain connects TRBV29-1 to TRBJ2-1, with 9 bases aligning to TRBD2. J was trimmed by 6 bases and V by 6 bases; bases with no gene match: 9. The CDR3 covers 14 residues. CDR1 SQVTM and CDR2 ANQGSEA come from the germline V gene. CDR3 nucleotide sequence: TGCAGCGTGGTAGCGGGAGTAGTTTCCAATGAGCAGTTCTTC. Protein: CSVVAGVVSNEQFF.

The rearrangement uses TRBV29-1 and TRBJ1-4; D remains unclear. Trimming left V 6 bases short and J 7 bases short, with 9 bases between. CDR1 and CDR2 from the germline V gene are SQVTM and ANQGSEA. The CDR3 spans 11 residues. As DNA, the CDR3 is TGCAGCGTACTGCACGGTGAAAAACTGTTTTTT. Its translation: CSVLHGEKLFF.

The table lists this clonotype with many counts. This rearrangement joins TRBV5-5 to TRBJ2-1; D call uncertain. The CDR3 is made up of 16 amino acids. The V end lost 0 bases, the J end lost 0 bases, and 10 bases lay between the germline ends. The V gene's germline CDR1 is SGHKS and CDR2 YYEKEE (reference sequence). The CDR3 nucleotides read TGTGCCAGCAGCTTGGAATCGTCCAGCTCCTACAATGAGCAGTTCTTC. Protein sequence: CASSLESSSSYNEQFF.

There are a few counts of this clonotype. This chain uses TRBV9 with TRBJ2-1; D is perhaps TRBD2 (5 bases). This CDR3 spans 16 amino acids. The germline gives CDR1 SGDLS, CDR2 YYNGEE. The V gene lost 4 bases and the J gene lost 8 bases, with 22 bases spanning the gap. The CDR3 protein is CASSMTGSPAGDEQFF. The CDR3 coding sequence is TGTGCCAGCAGCATGACCGGGTCCCCGGCGGGCGATGAGCAGTTCTTC.

This clonotype was detected only a few times. This sequence joins TRBV20-1 and TRBJ2-1, with 9 nucleotides matching TRBD1. Germline V gene lookup returns CDR1 DFQATT and CDR2 SNEGSKA (reference sequence). The CDR3 covers 16 residues. Germline trimming cut 1 base from V and 5 bases from J; bases unmatched to any gene: 9. CDR3 sequence: CSARGQGVGSHNEQFF. The CDR3 coding sequence is TGCAGTGCTAGAGGACAGGGGGTTGGGTCCCACAATGAGCAGTTCTTC.

This clonotype was detected a few times. The genes are TRBV7-2 and TRBJ2-7, with TRBD2 identical over 12 bases. The CDR3 covers 16 residues. V lost 6 bases and J lost 7; bases outside the gene matches: 13. Looked up from germline, CDR1 is SGHTA and CDR2 is FQGNSA. The CDR3 DNA follows: TGTGCCAGCAGTCTACGGACTAGCGGGATTCCGTGGGAGCAGTACTTC. Translated, it gives CASSLRTSGIPWEQYF. The whole variable domain, filled in from reference TRBV7-2 and TRBJ2-7, reads GAGVSQSPSNKVTEKGKDVELRCDPISGHTALYWYRQSLGQGLEFLIYFQGNSAPDKSGLPSDRFSAERTGGSVSTLTIQRTQQEDSAVYLCASSLRTSGIPWEQYFGPGTRLTVT.

This chain connects TRBV11-2 to TRBJ1-5; unclear D gene. V lost 3 bases, J lost 0 bases, and 9 bases lay in between. The CDR3 extends over 15 amino acids. The V gene's germline CDR1 is SGHAT and CDR2 FQNNGV. The CDR3 nucleotides read TGTGCCAGCAGCTTGTCCCCCTATAGCAATCAGCCCCAGCATTTT. Protein sequence: CASSLSPYSNQPQHF.

This clonotype appeared many times. This chain connects TRBV12-3 or TRBV12-4 to TRBJ1-1, with D perhaps matching TRBD1 (6 bases). V lost 3 bases and J 3 bases, leaving 20 bases between the germline ends. CDR3 size: 17 residues. Here the CDR3 reads CASSFGQYNFEHTEAFF. In nucleotides, the CDR3 is TGTGCCAGCAGTTTTGGACAGTATAACTTTGAACACACTGAAGCTTTCTTT.

The rearrangement uses TRBV24-1 and TRBJ2-1; tentative D call: TRBD1 (5 bases). This CDR3 has 14 amino acids. V shed 1 base and J shed 8 bases, with 11 bases lying between them. Germline loops: CDR1 KGHDR, CDR2 SFDVKD. The CDR3 protein is CATSDLGSGYEQFF. CDR3 nucleotide sequence: TGTGCCACCAGTGATTTAGGCTCAGGGTATGAGCAGTTCTTC.

This clonotype was detected many times. This chain connects TRBV5-6 to TRBJ2-7; the D gene is possibly TRBD1 (5 bases). Germline loops: CDR1 SGHDT, CDR2 YYEEEE. The CDR3 sequence is 15 residues long. The V end lost 2 bases, the J end lost 2 bases, and 14 bases lay between the germline ends. CDR3 in amino acids: CASSFRVAGPYEQYF. CDR3 DNA: TGTGCCAGCAGCTTCAGGGTGGCAGGACCCTACGAGCAGTACTTC.

The rearrangement uses TRBV5-1 and TRBJ2-1, with TRBD1 identical over 7 bases. Germline V gives CDR1 SGHRS, CDR2 YFSETQ. J was trimmed by 0 bases and V by 4 bases; bases with no gene match: 7. This CDR3 spans 16 amino acids. CDR3 coding DNA: TGCGCCAGCAGCCCAGGACAGGAAAGCTCCTACAATGAGCAGTTCTTC. Translated, it gives CASSPGQESSYNEQFF.

The CDR3 spells CASSTLAGTYNEQFF. DNA for the CDR3: TGTGCCAGCAGTACACTAGCGGGGACATACAATGAGCAGTTCTTC. The V call is TRBV27, the J call TRBJ2-1; 10 bases line up with TRBD2. CDR3 length: 15 residues. V dropped 5 bases and J dropped 4; count of bases not matched to a gene: 5. Germline V gene lookup returns CDR1 MNHEY and CDR2 SMNVEV (reference sequence).

On this clonotype itself: Germline and junction disagree at one end, which may indicate a read error. The chain has TRBV20-1 and TRBJ2-7; weak D call: TRBD2 (6 bases). The CDR3 is 17 amino acids. Germline values: CDR1 DFQATT, CDR2 SNEGSKA (reference sequence). The CDR3 nucleotides read TGCAGTGCGAGAGACCCAATGGAGGGGTCCGTACCCTACGAGCAGTACTTC. This gives the protein CSARDPMEGSVPYEQYF.

This sequence joins TRBV7-8 and TRBJ1-1; a possible D gene is TRBD1 (6 bases). V lost 4 bases and J lost 2, with 14 bases in between. Per the germline V gene, CDR1 is SGHVS and CDR2 is FQNEAQ. The CDR3 contains 15 residues. The CDR3 loop is CASSSPGAINTEAFF. CDR3 DNA: TGTGCCAGCAGCTCCCCGGGGGCTATAAACACTGAAGCTTTCTTT.

The chain uses TRBV20-1 and TRBJ2-5, with 8 bases aligning to TRBD2. Germline V gene data show CDR1 as DFQATT and CDR2 as SNEGSKA (reference sequence). After removal of 3 bases from V and 2 bases from J, the junction contained 5 bases not matched to a gene. The CDR3 covers 14 residues. DNA of the CDR3: TGCAGTGCTAGGCGGGGGGAGGGTCAAGAGACCCAGTACTTC. Protein product: CSARRGEGQETQYF.

This clonotype was counted a few times. The J gene is TRBJ2-7, the V gene TRBV7-9; a weak D match, TRBD1 (6 bases). V was clipped by 5 bases and J by 4 bases, with 9 bases between them. In germline, CDR1 is SEHNR, CDR2 FQNEAQ (reference sequence). This CDR3 has 12 amino acids. Written as DNA, the CDR3 is TGTGCCAGCAGCCAAGGACAGTACGAGCAGTACTTC. Protein product: CASSQGQYEQYF.

This clonotype came up many times. The chain uses TRBV20-1 and TRBJ2-7; the match to TRBD1 covers 7 bases. The CDR3 loop spans 17 amino acids. The V gene end was trimmed by 3 bases and the J gene end by 0 bases; junction bases not matched to a gene: 14. From germline, CDR1 is DFQATT and CDR2 SNEGSKA (reference sequence). CDR3 DNA sequence: TGCAGTGCTAGGGGACAGAGGCAGGGGCAGAGCTCCTACGAGCAGTACTTC. Translation gives CSARGQRQGQSSYEQYF.